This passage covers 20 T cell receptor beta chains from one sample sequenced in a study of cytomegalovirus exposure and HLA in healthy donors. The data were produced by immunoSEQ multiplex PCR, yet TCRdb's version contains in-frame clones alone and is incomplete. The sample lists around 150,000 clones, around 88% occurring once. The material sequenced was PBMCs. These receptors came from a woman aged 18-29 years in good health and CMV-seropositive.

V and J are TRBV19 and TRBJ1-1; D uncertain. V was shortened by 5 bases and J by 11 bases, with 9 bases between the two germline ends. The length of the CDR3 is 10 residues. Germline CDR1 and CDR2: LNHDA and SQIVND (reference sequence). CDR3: CASSPPSAFF. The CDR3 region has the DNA TGTGCCAGTAGTCCCCCGAGTGCTTTCTTT.

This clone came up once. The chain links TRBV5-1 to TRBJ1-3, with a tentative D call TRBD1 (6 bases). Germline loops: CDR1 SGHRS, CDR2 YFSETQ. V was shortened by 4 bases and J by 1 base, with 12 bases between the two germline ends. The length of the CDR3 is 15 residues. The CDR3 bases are TGCGCCAGCAGCCTACAAGGGGGTTCTGGAAACACCATATATTTT. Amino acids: CASSLQGGSGNTIYF.

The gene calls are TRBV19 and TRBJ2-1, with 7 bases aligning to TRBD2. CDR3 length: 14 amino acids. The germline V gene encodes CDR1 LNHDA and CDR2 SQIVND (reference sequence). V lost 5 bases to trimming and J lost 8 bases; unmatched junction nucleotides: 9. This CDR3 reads CASSWGEGIDEQFF. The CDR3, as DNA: TGTGCCAGTAGTTGGGGGGAGGGGATAGATGAGCAGTTCTTC.

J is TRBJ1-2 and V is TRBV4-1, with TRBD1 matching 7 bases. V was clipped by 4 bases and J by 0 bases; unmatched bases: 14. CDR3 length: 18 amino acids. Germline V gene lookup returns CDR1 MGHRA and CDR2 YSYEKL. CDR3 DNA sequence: TGCGCCAGCAGCCCGCATCGGGGACAGAAATTAGCTAACTATGGCTACACCTTC. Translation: CASSPHRGQKLANYGYTF.

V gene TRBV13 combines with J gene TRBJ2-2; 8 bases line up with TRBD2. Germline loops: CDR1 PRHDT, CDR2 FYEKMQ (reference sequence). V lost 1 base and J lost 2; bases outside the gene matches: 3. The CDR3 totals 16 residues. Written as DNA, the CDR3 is TGTGCCAGCAGCTTAGACGGGAGGGCCAACACCGGGGAGCTGTTTTTT. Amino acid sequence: CASSLDGRANTGELFF.

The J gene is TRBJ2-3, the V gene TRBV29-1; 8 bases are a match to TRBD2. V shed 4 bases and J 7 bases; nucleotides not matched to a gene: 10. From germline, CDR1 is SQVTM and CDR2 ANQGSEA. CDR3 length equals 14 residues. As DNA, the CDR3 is TGCAGCGTTGGGAGTGGGACTAGAGCGTATACGCAGTATTTT. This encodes CSVGSGTRAYTQYF.

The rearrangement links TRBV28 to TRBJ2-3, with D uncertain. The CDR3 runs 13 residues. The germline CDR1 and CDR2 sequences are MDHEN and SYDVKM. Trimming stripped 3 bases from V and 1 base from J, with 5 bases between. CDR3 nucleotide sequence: TGTGCCAGCAGTTTGGCAGGCACAGATACGCAGTATTTT. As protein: CASSLAGTDTQYF.

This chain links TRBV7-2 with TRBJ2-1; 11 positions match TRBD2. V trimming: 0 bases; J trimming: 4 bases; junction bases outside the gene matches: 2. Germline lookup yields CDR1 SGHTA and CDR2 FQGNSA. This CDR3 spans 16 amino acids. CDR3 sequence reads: CASSLALAGGYNEQFF. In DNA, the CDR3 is TGTGCCAGCAGCTTAGCCCTAGCGGGGGGTTACAATGAGCAGTTCTTC.

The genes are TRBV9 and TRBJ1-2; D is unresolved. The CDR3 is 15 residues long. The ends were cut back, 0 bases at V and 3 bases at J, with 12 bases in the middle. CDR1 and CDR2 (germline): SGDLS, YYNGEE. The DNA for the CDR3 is TGTGCCAGCAGCGTAGGTGACTGGTTCGACTATGGCTACACCTTC. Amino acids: CASSVGDWFDYGYTF. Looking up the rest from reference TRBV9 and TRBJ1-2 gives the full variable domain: DSGVTQTPKHLITATGQRVTLRCSPRSGDLSVYWYQQSLDQGLQFLIQYYNGEERAKGNILERFSAQQFPDLHSELNLSSLELGDSALYFCASSVGDWFDYGYTFGSGTRLTVV.

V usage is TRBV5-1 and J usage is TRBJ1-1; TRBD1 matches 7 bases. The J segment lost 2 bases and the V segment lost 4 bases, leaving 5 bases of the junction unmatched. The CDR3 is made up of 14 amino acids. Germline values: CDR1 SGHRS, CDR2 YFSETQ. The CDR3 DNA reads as TGCGCCAGCAGCCCCGGGACAGCTAACACTGAAGCTTTCTTT. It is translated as CASSPGTANTEAFF.

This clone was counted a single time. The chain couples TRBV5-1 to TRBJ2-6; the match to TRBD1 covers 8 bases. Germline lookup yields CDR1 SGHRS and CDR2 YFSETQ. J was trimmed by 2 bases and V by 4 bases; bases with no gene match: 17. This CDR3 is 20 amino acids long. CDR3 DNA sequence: TGCGCCAGCAGCGAAACCGTTCCCGGGACAGGAGCCCCTGGGGCCAACGTCCTGACTTTC. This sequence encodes CASSETVPGTGAPGANVLTF.

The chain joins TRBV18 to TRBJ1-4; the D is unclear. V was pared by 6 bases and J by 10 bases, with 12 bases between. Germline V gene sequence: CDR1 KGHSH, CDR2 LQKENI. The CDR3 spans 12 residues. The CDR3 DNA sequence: TGTGCCAGCTCGCATGGAGACGGAAAACTGTTTTTT. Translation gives CASSHGDGKLFF.

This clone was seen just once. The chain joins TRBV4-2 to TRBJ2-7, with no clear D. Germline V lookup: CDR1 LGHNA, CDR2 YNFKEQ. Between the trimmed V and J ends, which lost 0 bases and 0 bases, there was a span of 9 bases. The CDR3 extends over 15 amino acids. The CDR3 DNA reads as TGTGCCAGCAGCCAAGAGACTGAGAGCTCCTACGAGCAGTACTTC. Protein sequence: CASSQETESSYEQYF.

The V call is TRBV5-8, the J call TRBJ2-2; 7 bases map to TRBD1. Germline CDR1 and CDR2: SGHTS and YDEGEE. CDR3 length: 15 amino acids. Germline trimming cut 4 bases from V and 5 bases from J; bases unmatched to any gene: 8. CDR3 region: CASSERGQRTGELFF. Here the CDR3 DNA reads TGTGCCAGCAGCGAGAGGGGACAGAGGACCGGGGAGCTGTTTTTT.

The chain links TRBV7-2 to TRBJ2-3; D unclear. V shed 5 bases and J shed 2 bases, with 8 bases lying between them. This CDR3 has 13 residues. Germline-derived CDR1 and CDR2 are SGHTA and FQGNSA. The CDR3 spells CASSPEATDTQYF. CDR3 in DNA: TGTGCCAGCAGCCCCGAGGCCACAGATACGCAGTATTTT.

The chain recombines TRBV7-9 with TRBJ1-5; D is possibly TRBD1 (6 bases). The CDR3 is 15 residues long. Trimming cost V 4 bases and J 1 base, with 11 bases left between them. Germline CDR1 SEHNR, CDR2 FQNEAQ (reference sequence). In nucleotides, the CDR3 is TGTGCCAGCAGCTCGGCGGACAGAAGCAATCAGCCCCAGCATTTT. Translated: CASSSADRSNQPQHF.

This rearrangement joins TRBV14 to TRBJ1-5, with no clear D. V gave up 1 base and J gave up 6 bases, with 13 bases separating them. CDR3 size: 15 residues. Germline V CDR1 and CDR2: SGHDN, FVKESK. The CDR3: CASSQGGLAGQPQHF. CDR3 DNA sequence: TGTGCCAGCAGCCAAGGCGGCCTGGCGGGTCAGCCCCAGCATTTT.

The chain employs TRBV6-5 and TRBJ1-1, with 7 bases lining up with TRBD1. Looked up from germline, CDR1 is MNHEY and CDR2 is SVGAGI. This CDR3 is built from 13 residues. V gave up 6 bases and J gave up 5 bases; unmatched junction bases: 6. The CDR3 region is CASRNRGGTEAFF. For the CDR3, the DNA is TGTGCCAGCAGGAACAGGGGTGGGACTGAAGCTTTCTTT.

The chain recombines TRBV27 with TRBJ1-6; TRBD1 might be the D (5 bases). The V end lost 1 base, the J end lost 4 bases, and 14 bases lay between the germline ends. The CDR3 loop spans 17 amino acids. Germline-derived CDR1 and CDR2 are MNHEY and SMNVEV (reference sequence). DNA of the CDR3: TGTGCCAGCAGTTTATTTCAGGGAGGGCTTTATAATTCACCCCTCCACTTT. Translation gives CASSLFQGGLYNSPLHF.

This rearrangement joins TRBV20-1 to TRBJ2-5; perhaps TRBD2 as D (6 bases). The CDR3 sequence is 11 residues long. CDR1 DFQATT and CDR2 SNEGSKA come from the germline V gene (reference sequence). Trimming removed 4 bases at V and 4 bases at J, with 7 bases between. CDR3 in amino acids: CSANGGETQYF. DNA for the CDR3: TGCAGTGCTAACGGGGGAGAGACCCAGTACTTC.